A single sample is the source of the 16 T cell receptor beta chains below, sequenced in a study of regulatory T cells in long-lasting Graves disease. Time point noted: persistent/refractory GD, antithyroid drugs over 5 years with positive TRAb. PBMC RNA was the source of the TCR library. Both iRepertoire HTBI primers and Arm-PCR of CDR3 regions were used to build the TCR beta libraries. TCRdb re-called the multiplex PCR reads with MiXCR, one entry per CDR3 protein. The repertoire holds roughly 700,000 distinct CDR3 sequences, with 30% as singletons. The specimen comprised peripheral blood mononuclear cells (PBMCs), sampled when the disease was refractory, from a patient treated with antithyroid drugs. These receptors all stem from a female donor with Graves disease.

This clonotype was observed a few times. The CDR3 DNA sequence: TGCAGCGCCATGCTAGCGGGAGTAGGAGAGCTGTTTTTT. This gives the protein CSAMLAGVGELFF. V and J are TRBV29-1 and TRBJ2-2, with 10 bases that match TRBD2. The germline CDR1 and CDR2 sequences are SQVTM and ANQGSEA. V was clipped by 7 bases and J by 11 bases; unmatched bases: 10. The CDR3 length is 13 residues.

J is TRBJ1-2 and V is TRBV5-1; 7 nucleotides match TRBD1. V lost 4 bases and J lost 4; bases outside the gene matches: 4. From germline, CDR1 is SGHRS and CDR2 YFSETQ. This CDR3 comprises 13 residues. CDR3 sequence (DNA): TGCGCCAGCAGCGCCGACAGGGCCTATGGCTACACCTTC. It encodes CASSADRAYGYTF.

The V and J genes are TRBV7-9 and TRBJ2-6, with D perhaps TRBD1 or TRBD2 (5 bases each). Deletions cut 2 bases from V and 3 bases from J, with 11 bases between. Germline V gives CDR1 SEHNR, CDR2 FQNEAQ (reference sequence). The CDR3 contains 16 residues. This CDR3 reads CASSLKRGDGANVLTF. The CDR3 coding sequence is TGTGCCAGCAGCTTAAAGAGGGGCGATGGGGCCAACGTCCTGACTTTC.

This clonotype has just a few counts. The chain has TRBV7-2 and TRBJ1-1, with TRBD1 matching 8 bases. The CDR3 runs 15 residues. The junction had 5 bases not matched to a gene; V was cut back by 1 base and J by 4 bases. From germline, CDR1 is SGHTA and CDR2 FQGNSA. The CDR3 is CASSLEARGLTEAFF. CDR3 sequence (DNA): TGTGCCAGCAGCTTAGAGGCCAGGGGGCTCACTGAAGCTTTCTTT.

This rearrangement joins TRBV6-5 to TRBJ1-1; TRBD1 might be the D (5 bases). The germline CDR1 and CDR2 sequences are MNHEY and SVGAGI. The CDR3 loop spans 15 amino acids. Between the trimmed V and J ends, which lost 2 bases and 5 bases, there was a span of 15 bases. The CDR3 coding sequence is TGTGCCAGCAGTTACCGTCCCGGGGGAGGGACTGAAGCTTTCTTT. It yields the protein CASSYRPGGGTEAFF.

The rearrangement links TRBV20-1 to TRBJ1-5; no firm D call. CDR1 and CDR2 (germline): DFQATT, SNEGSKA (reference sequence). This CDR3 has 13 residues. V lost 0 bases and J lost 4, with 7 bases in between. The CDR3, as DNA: TGCAGTGCTAGAGACTTCGTGAATCAGCCCCAGCATTTT. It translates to CSARDFVNQPQHF.

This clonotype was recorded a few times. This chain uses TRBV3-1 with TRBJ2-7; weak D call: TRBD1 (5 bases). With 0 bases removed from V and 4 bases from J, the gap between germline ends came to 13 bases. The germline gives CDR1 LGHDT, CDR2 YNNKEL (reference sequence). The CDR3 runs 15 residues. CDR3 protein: CASSQERSRAYEQYF. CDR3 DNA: TGTGCCAGCAGCCAAGAAAGATCCAGGGCGTACGAGCAGTACTTC.

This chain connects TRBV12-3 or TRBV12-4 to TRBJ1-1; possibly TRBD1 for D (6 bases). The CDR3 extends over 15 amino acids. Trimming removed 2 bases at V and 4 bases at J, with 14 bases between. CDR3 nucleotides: TGTGCCAGCAGTTTATCGGGGGCCAGGAGCACTGAAGCTTTCTTT. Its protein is CASSLSGARSTEAFF.

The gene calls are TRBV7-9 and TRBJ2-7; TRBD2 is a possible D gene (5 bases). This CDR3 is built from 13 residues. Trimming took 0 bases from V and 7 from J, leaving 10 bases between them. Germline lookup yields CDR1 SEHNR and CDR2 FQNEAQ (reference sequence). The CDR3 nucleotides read TGTGCCAGCAGCTTAGCTAGCGCGGTGGAGCAGTACTTC. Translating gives CASSLASAVEQYF.

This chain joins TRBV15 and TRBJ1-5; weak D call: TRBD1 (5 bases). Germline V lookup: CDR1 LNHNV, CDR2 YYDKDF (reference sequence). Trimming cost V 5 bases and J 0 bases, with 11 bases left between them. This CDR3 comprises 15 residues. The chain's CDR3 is CATSLNRNSNQPQHF. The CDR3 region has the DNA TGTGCCACCAGCCTAAACAGGAATAGCAATCAGCCCCAGCATTTT.

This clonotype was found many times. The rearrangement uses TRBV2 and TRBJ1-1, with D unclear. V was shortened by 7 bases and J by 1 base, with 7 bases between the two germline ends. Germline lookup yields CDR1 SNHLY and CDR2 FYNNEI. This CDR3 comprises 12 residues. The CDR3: CASNRANTEAFF. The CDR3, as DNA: TGTGCCAGCAATAGAGCGAACACTGAAGCTTTCTTT.

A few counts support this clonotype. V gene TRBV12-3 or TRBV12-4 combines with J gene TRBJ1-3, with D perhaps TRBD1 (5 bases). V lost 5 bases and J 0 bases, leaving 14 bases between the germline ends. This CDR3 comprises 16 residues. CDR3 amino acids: CASSPITGASGNTIYF. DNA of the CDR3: TGTGCCAGCAGTCCGATAACAGGAGCCTCTGGAAACACCATATATTTT.

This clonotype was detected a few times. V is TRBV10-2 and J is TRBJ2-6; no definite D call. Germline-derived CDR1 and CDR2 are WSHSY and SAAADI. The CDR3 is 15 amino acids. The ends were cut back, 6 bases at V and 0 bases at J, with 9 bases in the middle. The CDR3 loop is CASSGPISGANVLTF. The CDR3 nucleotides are TGCGCCAGCAGCGGACCTATCTCTGGGGCCAACGTCCTGACTTTC.

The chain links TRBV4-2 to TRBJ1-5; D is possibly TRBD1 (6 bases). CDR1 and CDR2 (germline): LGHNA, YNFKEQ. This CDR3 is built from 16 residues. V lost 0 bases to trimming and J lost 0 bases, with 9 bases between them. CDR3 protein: CASSQETGVSNQPQHF. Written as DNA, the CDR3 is TGTGCCAGCAGCCAAGAGACAGGCGTTAGCAATCAGCCCCAGCATTTT.

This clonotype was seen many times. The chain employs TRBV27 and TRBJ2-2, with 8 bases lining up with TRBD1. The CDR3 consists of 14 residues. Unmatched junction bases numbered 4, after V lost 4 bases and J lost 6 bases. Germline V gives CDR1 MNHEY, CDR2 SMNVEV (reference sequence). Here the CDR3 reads CASSWTGTAGELFF. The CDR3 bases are TGTGCCAGCAGTTGGACAGGGACGGCCGGGGAGCTGTTTTTT.

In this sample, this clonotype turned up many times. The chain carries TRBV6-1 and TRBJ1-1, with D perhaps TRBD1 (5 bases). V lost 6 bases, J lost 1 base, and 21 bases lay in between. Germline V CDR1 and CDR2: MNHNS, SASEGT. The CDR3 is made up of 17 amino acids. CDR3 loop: CASSFTPPGTGNTEAFF. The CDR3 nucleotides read TGTGCCAGCAGCTTCACCCCTCCCGGGACGGGGAACACTGAAGCTTTCTTT.